Included here is one T cell receptor beta chain sequence, with context. Its antigen is as yet unknown. This specimen belongs to a study of T cell responses to AZD1222 COVID-19 vaccine. Notes on the study in general: CD4 TCRs covered the whole spike, strongest at regions 160-218 and 743-854.

Method: immunoSEQ multiplex PCR; TCRdb's copy keeps in-frame clones and lacks some. This sample carries about 56,000 clones, roughly 85% of them seen once, and the ten largest clones take more than 12%. V lost 7 bases to trimming and J lost 0 bases, with 13 bases between them. The CDR3 contains 15 residues. CDR1 is LNHDA, CDR2 SQIVND, per germline (reference sequence). This chain connects TRBV19 to TRBJ1-3; the D is unclear. The source material was peripheral blood, sampled on day 0 of AZD1222 vaccination. This clonotype originated in an adult in good health. CDR3 sequence reads: CASTRSPSSGNTIYF. The CDR3 nucleotides read TGTGCCAGTACCAGATCCCCCAGCTCTGGAAACACCATATATTTT.